This T cell receptor (beta chain) originates from a study of identical twins' blood T cells. The study's findings and limits: Top TCRbeta clonotypes were shared more with twin than unrelated donors.

Trimming removed 4 bases from V and 4 bases from J, with 14 bases in between. Germline assignment: CDR1 SGHTS and CDR2 YDEGEE. CDR3 length equals 14 residues. TCR cDNA libraries came from RNA via a modified published protocol. Original processing notes: Per-library CDR3 reads ranged about 2 to 3.6 million; clonotypes, ~90,000 to ~550,000. From the 5' RACE reads, TCRdb called clonotypes with MiXCR, one entry per CDR3 protein. TCRdb's processing, not the authors' own work, is the source of the V and J calls. The sample has fewer than 450,000 distinct CDR3 sequences, over 25% seen once. This clonotype has a handful of counts. Its antigen is currently unknown. Six healthy women, forming three identical twin pairs, donated samples.

The sequence was obtained from a woman aged 18-49 years in good health. The source material was PBMCs. The chain links TRBV5-8 to TRBJ1-1; no clear D gene. The CDR3 region is CASSLLRVGTEAFF. As DNA, the CDR3 is TGTGCCAGCAGCCTGCTTAGAGTGGGCACTGAAGCTTTCTTT.